The rows below give T cell receptor beta chains drawn from one sample of a study of CD8 T cells in ankylosing spondylitis. TCRdb called the 5' RACE reads again in MiXCR, with one record for every CDR3 protein. This table has 750,000 to 850,000 distinct CDR3 sequences, about an eighth appearing once. The sequencing sample was made of blood, either unsorted or a sorted T cell fraction (not recorded which). Receptor source: a male donor with ankylosing spondylitis. Each CDR3 is given with its conserved first and last residue. A D gene is named only where the DNA matches it firmly. A clone size is listed for some rows: how often the clone was seen (once, few, many), or a class if it is expanded.

TRBD1 TRBJ2-1 - TRBV6-1 CASSRDRGRGEQFF TGTGCCAGCAGCCGGGACAGGGGGCGGGGTGAGCAGTTCTTC
TRBD1 TRBJ1-2 - TRBV7-9 CASSVTGGNGYTF TGTGCCAGCAGCGTAACAGGGGGAAATGGCTACACCTTC
- TRBJ1-1 few TRBV4-3 CASSQDQVRNTEAFF TGCGCCAGCAGCCAAGACCAGGTGCGGAACACTGAAGCTTTCTTT
- TRBJ1-5 few TRBV19 CASSTGILEPQHF TGTGCCAGTAGTACCGGGATCTTAGAGCCCCAGCATTTT
TRBD1 TRBJ1-5 - TRBV24-1 CATSDAGGSNQPQHF TGTGCCACCAGTGACGCAGGGGGAAGCAATCAGCCCCAGCATTTT
- TRBJ1-1 - TRBV2 CASSKTVPEAFF TGTGCCAGCAGTAAGACAGTTCCTGAAGCTTTCTTT
TRBD2 TRBJ2-1 - TRBV7-2 CASSQNSGIYNEQFF TGTGCCAGCAGCCAAAATAGCGGGATTTACAATGAGCAGTTCTTC
- TRBJ2-2 - TRBV7-6 CASSFPGFSSNTGELFF TGTGCCAGCAGCTTCCCAGGTTTCTCTTCGAACACCGGGGAGCTGTTTTTT
TRBD2 TRBJ2-3 few TRBV3-1 CASSQRTSGRDTQYF TGTGCCAGCAGCCAAAGAACCAGCGGGAGAGATACGCAGTATTTT
- TRBJ1-2 - TRBV5-1 CASSWGLGSTF -
TRBD2 TRBJ2-1 - TRBV2 CASSPLAGSFF TGTGCCAGCAGTCCTCTAGCGGGGTCGTTCTTC
- TRBJ2-5 - TRBV6-1 CASSEAFQTQYF TGTGCCAGCAGTGAAGCCTTTCAGACCCAGTACTTC
- TRBJ2-7 - TRBV7-6 CASSLEEGLTYEQYF TGTGCCAGCAGCTTAGAAGAGGGTTTAACCTACGAGCAGTACTTC
- TRBJ1-1 - TRBV18 CASSPSRVSGTEAFF TGTGCCAGCTCACCAAGTCGGGTTAGTGGCACTGAAGCTTTCTTT
- TRBJ1-1 - TRBV12-3/TRBV12-4 CASSRTPVTEAFF TGTGCCAGCAGTAGGACACCAGTCACTGAAGCTTTCTTT
TRBD1 TRBJ1-1 few TRBV11-2 CASSLAGTGPTEAFF TGTGCCAGCAGCTTAGCGGGGACAGGGCCCACTGAAGCTTTCTTT
- TRBJ2-1 few TRBV5-6 CASSLYGRYNEQFF TGTGCCAGCAGCTTGTACGGCAGATACAATGAGCAGTTCTTC
- TRBJ1-4 - TRBV4-1 CASSQAGHAEKLFF TGCGCCAGCAGCCAAGCAGGACACGCCGAGAAACTGTTTTTT
- TRBJ1-2 few TRBV6-5 CASTGTEGGYTF TGTGCCAGCACCGGGACCGAAGGGGGCTACACCTTC
TRBD1 TRBJ1-1 - TRBV11-2 CASSPQTGLGAFF TGTGCCAGCAGCCCCCAGACAGGGTTGGGAGCTTTCTTT
- TRBJ2-3 few TRBV7-2 CASTVFTDTQYF TGTGCCAGCACCGTCTTCACAGATACGCAGTATTTT